A selection of T cell receptor beta chains follows, all from one sample in a study of response to subunit inactivated influenza vaccine. TCRdb reanalysed the RT-PCR reads using MiXCR and keeps one entry per CDR3 protein. In the table there are 530,000 or so distinct CDR3 sequences, approximately 12% of which are singletons. The specimen comprised PBMCs from blood, sampled on the day of vaccination. Receptors were obtained from a man aged 45-65 years who received an inactivated influenza vaccine. Each CDR3 is given with its conserved first and last residue. Fields, in order: J gene, D gene, V gene, clone size, CDR3 protein, CDR3 DNA. The D gene is left open where the match is weak. Clone size is stated in some rows and not others, as once, few, many or a class when expanded.

TRBJ2-7,TRBD1,TRBV12-3/TRBV12-4,many,CASSSDRGSYEQYF,TGTGCCAGCAGCAGCGACAGGGGATCCTACGAGCAGTACTTC
TRBJ2-2,-,TRBV5-1,-,CASSMTGKDTGELFF,TGCGCCAGCAGCATGACAGGAAAGGACACCGGGGAGCTGTTTTTT
TRBJ2-3,TRBD2,TRBV4-3,-,CASSPIGLAGAPDTQYF,TGCGCCAGCAGCCCGATAGGACTAGCGGGGGCCCCAGATACGCAGTATTTT
TRBJ2-7,TRBD2,TRBV4-2,many,CASSQDNGGDYEQYF,TGTGCCAGCAGCCAAGATAACGGGGGGGATTACGAGCAGTACTTC
TRBJ2-1,TRBD2,TRBV6-1,-,CASSRTSRNYNEQFF,TGTGCCAGCAGTAGGACTAGCCGAAACTACAATGAGCAGTTCTTC
TRBJ2-5,-,TRBV24-1,many,CATSAHGSETQYF,TGTGCCACCAGCGCCCATGGGTCGGAGACCCAGTACTTC
TRBJ2-1,TRBD2,TRBV20-1,many,CSASPSGSYNEQFF,TGCAGTGCTAGTCCTAGCGGCTCCTACAATGAGCAGTTCTTC
TRBJ2-7,-,TRBV20-1,many,CSARFPASPYF,TGCAGTGCTAGATTTCCCGCCTCCCCGTACTTC
TRBJ2-7,TRBD2,TRBV5-5,-,CASSPGLAGHYEQYF,TGTGCCAGCAGTCCGGGACTAGCGGGACACTACGAGCAGTACTTC
TRBJ2-3,TRBD1,TRBV7-8,few,CASSQYRTGPDTQYF,TGTGCCAGCAGCCAATACCGGACAGGGCCAGATACGCAGTATTTT
TRBJ2-7,TRBD1,TRBV12-3/TRBV12-4,-,CASSFGTGETYAYEQYF,TGTGCCAGCAGTTTTGGGACAGGGGAAACATACGCCTACGAGCAGTACTTC
TRBJ2-5,-,TRBV10-2,few,CASRGGGLKETQYF,TGCGCCAGCAGAGGGGGGGGACTCAAAGAGACCCAGTACTTC
TRBJ2-4,TRBD1,TRBV28,few,CASSTTGGKGKNIQYF,TGTGCCAGCAGTACTACAGGGGGAAAGGGCAAAAACATTCAGTACTTC
TRBJ1-1,-,TRBV20-1,-,CSALDIMNTEAFF,TGCAGTGCCCTGGATATAATGAACACTGAAGCTTTCTTT
TRBJ2-7,-,TRBV21-1,-,CASSPRRLTAYEQYF,TGTGCCAGCAGCCCCCGACGCCTCACAGCTTACGAGCAGTACTTC
TRBJ2-3,TRBD1,TRBV4-1,few,CASSQPGQGAKDTQYF,TGCGCCAGCAGCCAGCCGGGACAGGGGGCAAAAGATACGCAGTATTTT
TRBJ2-7,TRBD2,TRBV3-1,-,CASSPVPRLAGGTYEQYF,TGTGCCAGCAGCCCCGTCCCGCGACTAGCGGGGGGGACCTACGAGCAGTACTTC
TRBJ2-3,-,TRBV5-1,-,CASSSKTTSLPTDTQYF,TGCGCCAGCAGCTCGAAAACAACTAGCCTGCCCACAGATACGCAGTATTTT